This is a list of T cell receptor beta chains from one sample in a study of T cells in tumors after PD-1 blockade. The data were produced by immunoSEQ multiplex PCR, yet TCRdb's version contains in-frame clones alone and is incomplete. This table has some 48,000 clones, roughly three quarters appearing once. Sequenced material: PBMCs, taken before anti-PD-1 treatment. The source of these receptors is a human donor with basal cell carcinoma. The CDR3 runs from the conserved cysteine through the conserved F or W. The D gene is left open where the match is weak. Not all rows give a size; the values are once, few, many and, for expanded clones, a class.

>few|TRBJ1-5|TRBV2|TRBD1
CASGTANQPQHF
TGTGCCAGCGGGACAGCTAATCAGCCCCAGCATTTT
>-|TRBJ2-5|TRBV5-1|-
CASSLEGPRETQYF
TGCGCCAGCAGCTTGGAGGGACCGCGGGAGACCCAGTACTTC
>-|TRBJ2-4|TRBV9|-
CASSPRTELGNIQYF
TGTGCCAGCAGCCCCCGGACAGAATTGGGGAACATTCAGTACTTC
>-|TRBJ1-2|TRBV5-1|TRBD1
CASSSKFGQANYGYTF
TGCGCCAGCAGCTCTAAATTTGGACAGGCTAACTATGGCTACACCTTC
>-|TRBJ1-4|TRBV5-1|TRBD1
CASSLEGGDRGPKNEKLFF
TGCGCCAGCAGCTTGGAGGGGGGAGACAGGGGCCCAAAGAATGAAAAACTGTTTTTT
>-|TRBJ2-7|TRBV10-3|-
CAISEASTYEQYF
TGTGCCATCAGTGAGGCTAGCACCTACGAGCAGTACTTC
>-|TRBJ1-1|TRBV10-2|TRBD1
CASKGQAGTEAFF
TGCGCCAGCAAAGGACAGGCCGGGACTGAAGCTTTCTTT
>-|TRBJ2-1|TRBV28|TRBD2
CASSLFPGGGNEQFF
TGTGCCAGCAGTTTATTCCCCGGGGGGGGCAATGAGCAGTTCTTC
>once|TRBJ1-5|TRBV24-1|TRBD1
CATSDSRQGWNQPQHF
TGTGCCACCAGTGATTCCCGACAGGGTTGGAATCAGCCCCAGCATTTT
>-|TRBJ2-1|TRBV21-1|-
CASSIPTRNEQFF
TGTGCCAGCAGCATACCAACCCGCAATGAGCAGTTCTTC
>-|TRBJ2-3|TRBV18|-
CASSPIQRPSPSTDTQYF
TGTGCCAGCTCACCAATCCAGCGGCCGAGCCCTAGCACAGATACGCAGTATTTT
>-|TRBJ2-5|TRBV5-1|TRBD1
CASSLSQGEETQYF
TGCGCCAGCAGCTTGAGTCAGGGGGAAGAGACCCAGTACTTC
>-|TRBJ2-3|TRBV19|-
CASSRTSPGTDTQYF
TGTGCCAGTAGTCGGACCAGCCCTGGCACAGATACGCAGTATTTT
>-|TRBJ1-1|TRBV28|-
CASSSPRVGGDEAFF
TGTGCCAGCAGTTCCCCCCGCGTAGGAGGTGATGAAGCTTTCTTT
>-|TRBJ2-1|TRBV7-8|TRBD2
CASSSSGSGYNEQFF
TGTGCCAGCAGTTCTAGCGGGAGCGGATACAATGAGCAGTTCTTC
>-|TRBJ2-2|TRBV7-2|-
CASSLEGGYGELFF
TGTGCCAGCAGCTTAGAGGGCGGGTATGGGGAGCTGTTTTTT
>-|TRBJ2-4|TRBV3-1/TRBV3-2|TRBD2
CASSQESSGERNIQYF
TGTGCCAGCAGCCAAGAATCCAGCGGGGAGCGGAACATTCAGTACTTC
>-|TRBJ2-1|TRBV19|TRBD2
CASSPWTSGGEWQFF
TGTGCCAGTAGCCCTTGGACTAGCGGGGGCGAGTGGCAGTTCTTC
>few|TRBJ2-5|TRBV5-4|TRBD2
CASSLGSPSGGQETQYF
TGTGCCAGCAGCTTGGGGTCGCCTAGCGGGGGCCAAGAGACCCAGTACTTC
>-|TRBJ1-5|TRBV2|TRBD1
CASSRTGISNQPQHF
TGTGCCAGCAGTCGGACAGGGATCAGCAATCAGCCCCAGCATTTT
>-|TRBJ2-7|TRBV6-2/TRBV6-3|-
CASSGDLKARQYF
TGTGCCAGCAGTGGAGACCTTAAGGCGCGGCAGTACTTC
>-|TRBJ2-6|TRBV18|TRBD1
CAQPQGQGTGANVLTF
TGTGCCCAACCCCAGGGACAGGGCACCGGGGCCAACGTCCTGACTTTC
>-|TRBJ1-5|TRBV18|-
CASSPGTANQPQHF
TGTGCCAGCTCACCCGGGACGGCGAATCAGCCCCAGCATTTT
>-|TRBJ2-7|TRBV5-1|-
CASSQMDSNLAYEQYF
TGCGCCAGCTCTCAGATGGACAGTAATCTTGCCTACGAGCAGTACTTC
>-|TRBJ1-2|TRBV7-9|TRBD1
CASSSRGNYGYTF
TGTGCCAGCAGCTCCAGGGGGAACTATGGCTACACCTTC
>-|TRBJ1-4|TRBV5-6|-
CASSLVSQGREKLFF
TGTGCCAGCAGCTTGGTATCCCAGGGAAGGGAAAAACTGTTTTTT
>-|TRBJ1-5|TRBV11-1|-
CASSPDLRGQPQHF
TGTGCCAGCAGCCCAGACCTTCGGGGGCAGCCCCAGCATTTT
>-|TRBJ1-4|TRBV4-1|-
CASSQDLGMANEKLFF
TGCGCCAGCAGCCAAGATCTGGGGATGGCAAATGAAAAACTGTTTTTT
>-|TRBJ1-6|TRBV19|TRBD1
CASSPGQNNSPLHF
TGTGCCAGTAGTCCGGGACAGAATAATTCACCCCTCCACTTT
>-|TRBJ2-1|TRBV2|TRBD1
CASKTGGDYNEQFF
TGTGCCAGCAAGACAGGGGGCGACTACAATGAGCAGTTCTTC
>once|TRBJ1-3|TRBV6-5|TRBD1
CASQRQGGGNTIYF
TGTGCCAGCCAGCGACAGGGGGGCGGAAACACCATATATTTT
>-|TRBJ2-3|TRBV29-1|-
CSVVVTSTDTQYF
TGCAGCGTTGTAGTCACCAGCACAGATACGCAGTATTTT
>-|TRBJ2-7|TRBV27|-
CASSRQGGSYEQYF
TGTGCCAGCAGTAGGCAGGGTGGCTCCTACGAGCAGTACTTC
>-|TRBJ1-2|TRBV18|-
CASSPSGDYGYTF
TGTGCCAGCTCACCATCGGGGGACTATGGCTACACCTTC
>-|TRBJ2-7|TRBV19|TRBD2
CASTPGTSGRAYEQYF
TGTGCCAGTACTCCCGGGACTAGCGGGAGGGCCTACGAGCAGTACTTC